These 17 T cell receptor beta chains originate from one sample sequenced in a study of control samples from healthy donors and cancer patients. Sequencing was performed with immunoSEQ multiplex PCR; in TCRdb, only in-frame clones are kept and a portion is missing. The sample has approximately 190,000 clones. The sequencing input was blood. The receptor source for this set is a woman in her thirties in good health.

J is TRBJ2-2 and V is TRBV5-1, with 7 bases fitting TRBD1. The CDR3 is made up of 15 amino acids. The junction had 11 bases not matched to a gene; V was cut back by 6 bases and J by 6 bases. The germline CDR1 and CDR2 sequences are SGHRS and YFSETQ. Written as DNA, the CDR3 is TGCGCCAGCACCCCCCCGACAGGGCCCCCCGGGGAGCTGTTTTTT. Translating it yields CASTPPTGPPGELFF.

The chain has TRBV5-4 and TRBJ2-1, with TRBD2 matching 7 bases. Germline trimming cut 7 bases from V and 2 bases from J; bases unmatched to any gene: 12. Germline V gene sequence: CDR1 SGHNT, CDR2 YYREEE (reference sequence). The CDR3 extends over 16 amino acids. CDR3 sequence (DNA): TGTGCCAGCGTCGATCCTTCGCGGGGGACCTACAATGAGCAGTTCTTC. Translating gives CASVDPSRGTYNEQFF.

The chain joins TRBV5-1 to TRBJ2-3, with TRBD2 identical over 9 bases. The CDR3 consists of 14 residues. Germline CDR1 reads SGHRS; CDR2 reads YFSETQ. The J segment lost 3 bases and the V segment lost 5 bases, leaving 4 bases of the junction unmatched. Here the CDR3 DNA reads TGCGCCAGCAGTTCTAGCGGGGAAACAGATACGCAGTATTTT. This codes for CASSSSGETDTQYF.

V and J are TRBV18 and TRBJ1-3; D ambiguous. The CDR3 covers 12 residues. Trimming shortened V by 4 bases and J by 2 bases, and 3 bases separated the two germline ends. Germline values: CDR1 KGHSH, CDR2 LQKENI. CDR3 nucleotide sequence: TGTGCCAGCTCACTGCCTGGAAACACCATATATTTT. Amino acids: CASSLPGNTIYF.

This chain uses TRBV15 with TRBJ1-5, with no clear D. V shed 0 bases and J shed 9 bases, with 15 bases lying between them. CDR3 length equals 15 residues. CDR1 is LNHNV and CDR2 is YYDKDF in the germline V gene (reference sequence). CDR3 residues: CATSRDLREGRPQHF. CDR3 coding DNA: TGTGCCACCAGCAGAGATTTGCGAGAGGGTCGGCCCCAGCATTTT.

The chain is built from TRBV5-1 and TRBJ1-2, with 7 bases fitting TRBD1. CDR1 and CDR2 from the germline V gene are SGHRS and YFSETQ. The V gene end was trimmed by 2 bases and the J gene end by 6 bases; junction bases not matched to a gene: 7. The CDR3 spans 14 residues. The CDR3 loop is CASSFTRGMDGYTF. The DNA of the CDR3 is TGCGCCAGCAGCTTTACCAGGGGGATGGATGGCTACACCTTC. Based on the CDR3 plus reference TRBV5-1 and TRBJ1-2, the full variable domain is KAGVTQTPRYLIKTRGQQVTLSCSPISGHRSVSWYQQTPGQGLQFLFEYFSETQRNKGNFPGRFSGRQFSNSRSEMNVSTLELGDSALYLCASSFTRGMDGYTFGSGTRLTVV.

This chain uses TRBV7-8 with TRBJ1-2; D is undetermined. V was clipped by 9 bases and J by 1 base, with 12 bases between them. This CDR3 has 13 residues. Looked up from germline, CDR1 is SGHVS and CDR2 is FQNEAQ. CDR3 sequence (DNA): TGTGCCAGTCGAGGGATTGGTAACTATGGCTACACCTTC. Its protein is CASRGIGNYGYTF.

The chain carries TRBV7-2 and TRBJ1-2, with D unclear. Between the trimmed V and J ends, which lost 3 bases and 5 bases, there was a span of 10 bases. CDR3 length: 13 residues. CDR1 and CDR2 (germline): SGHTA, FQGNSA. The CDR3 DNA reads as TGTGCCAGCAGCTTCGGACGGGTTTATGGCTACACCTTC. Its protein is CASSFGRVYGYTF.

The V and J genes are TRBV7-2 and TRBJ1-2; the D is unclear. Germline values: CDR1 SGHTA, CDR2 FQGNSA. This CDR3 spans 14 amino acids. V was cut by 0 bases and J by 8 bases, with 13 bases left in between. The chain's CDR3 is CASSLAGATMGYTF. CDR3 sequence (DNA): TGTGCCAGCAGCTTAGCTGGAGCCACTATGGGCTACACCTTC.

The chain recombines TRBV6-5 with TRBJ1-4, with 7 bases aligning to TRBD1. The CDR3 is 15 amino acids. The ends lost 4 bases at V and 0 bases at J; junction bases unmatched: 2. In germline, CDR1 is MNHEY, CDR2 SVGAGI. The CDR3 region is CASSSQGATNEKLFF. The DNA of the CDR3 is TGTGCCAGCAGTTCCCAGGGGGCAACTAATGAAAAACTGTTTTTT.

In DNA, the CDR3 is TGCGCCAGCAGCTTGATGACAGGGACTGAAAAACTGTTTTTT. Translated, it gives CASSLMTGTEKLFF. The chain couples TRBV5-1 to TRBJ1-4; TRBD1 matches at 7 bases. This CDR3 is built from 14 residues. Germline trimming cut 1 base from V and 7 bases from J; bases unmatched to any gene: 4. CDR1 SGHRS and CDR2 YFSETQ come from the germline V gene.

The V and J genes are TRBV15 and TRBJ2-2, with D perhaps matching TRBD1 or TRBD2 (5 bases each). Trimming shortened V by 0 bases and J by 5 bases, and 13 bases separated the two germline ends. Germline loops: CDR1 LNHNV, CDR2 YYDKDF (reference sequence). The CDR3 is 16 amino acids. CDR3 nucleotide sequence: TGTGCCACCAGCAGAGACGGGGACCCCCGGACCGGGGAGCTGTTTTTT. It translates to CATSRDGDPRTGELFF.

V gene TRBV7-2 combines with J gene TRBJ1-3; tentatively, D is TRBD1 (6 bases). The germline V gene has CDR1 SGHTA and CDR2 FQGNSA. V was shortened by 4 bases and J by 9 bases, with 28 bases between the two germline ends. This CDR3 is 18 amino acids long. This CDR3 is CASSSIPGGDRGRGTIYF. DNA of the CDR3: TGTGCCAGCAGCTCCATACCCGGGGGCGATCGTGGTAGAGGCACCATATATTTT. Full variable domain (rest looked up from reference TRBV7-2 and TRBJ1-3): GAGVSQSPSNKVTEKGKDVELRCDPISGHTALYWYRQSLGQGLEFLIYFQGNSAPDKSGLPSDRFSAERTGGSVSTLTIQRTQQEDSAVYLCASSSIPGGDRGRGTIYFGEGSWLTVV.

The rearrangement links TRBV19 to TRBJ2-7; 8 bases line up with TRBD2. Germline CDR1 reads LNHDA; CDR2 reads SQIVND (reference sequence). The CDR3 extends over 15 amino acids. J was trimmed by 0 bases and V by 4 bases; bases with no gene match: 5. Here the CDR3 reads CASSRSGGGSYEQYF. DNA of the CDR3: TGTGCCAGTAGTAGAAGCGGGGGAGGCTCCTACGAGCAGTACTTC.

The gene calls are TRBV6-6 and TRBJ2-7; 8 nucleotides match TRBD2. CDR1 is MNHNY and CDR2 is SVGAGI in the germline V gene (reference sequence). V shed 7 bases, J shed 0 bases, and the junction held 11 bases outside the gene matches. This CDR3 region has 16 residues. The CDR3 protein is CASIRGSGGPSYEQYF. In nucleotides, the CDR3 is TGTGCCAGCATTCGGGGAAGCGGGGGACCCTCCTACGAGCAGTACTTC.

The chain combines TRBV29-1 with TRBJ1-2; tentative D call: TRBD1 (5 bases). The CDR3 has 13 amino acids. V was clipped by 3 bases and J by 5 bases, with 13 bases between them. Germline V gene lookup returns CDR1 SQVTM and CDR2 ANQGSEA. The CDR3 loop reads CSVDTGAKYGYTF. In nucleotides, the CDR3 is TGCAGCGTTGATACCGGGGCAAAATATGGCTACACCTTC.

V and J are TRBV6-6 and TRBJ1-5; D may be TRBD1 (5 bases). The CDR3 sequence is 14 residues long. With 6 bases removed from V and 3 bases from J, the gap between germline ends came to 12 bases. In germline, CDR1 is MNHNY, CDR2 SVGAGI (reference sequence). CDR3 coding DNA: TGTGCCAGCAGGGGAGCAGGGAACAATCAGCCCCAGCATTTT. This gives the protein CASRGAGNNQPQHF.